This entry lists 9 T cell receptor beta chains sequenced from one sample in a study of blood T cell repertoires in COVID-19. Profiled with immunoSEQ multiplex PCR; TCRdb holds only in-frame clones, not every one. The repertoire holds hundreds of thousands of clones, with around 87% as singletons. The sequenced material came from peripheral blood. The receptors stem from a man in his 60s who had recovered from COVID-19.

The rearrangement links TRBV7-8 to TRBJ2-7, with TRBD1 identical over 9 bases. The germline V gene has CDR1 SGHVS and CDR2 FQNEAQ. The ends lost 4 bases at V and 0 bases at J; junction bases unmatched: 4. CDR3 length equals 15 residues. The CDR3 loop reads CASSSRTGASYEQYF. In DNA form, the CDR3 reads TGTGCCAGCAGCTCGCGGACAGGGGCCTCCTACGAGCAGTACTTC.

J is TRBJ2-3 and V is TRBV11-2; 9 positions match TRBD2. Germline V CDR1 and CDR2: SGHAT, FQNNGV. This CDR3 contains 17 residues. The ends lost 3 bases at V and 2 bases at J; junction bases unmatched: 9. The chain's CDR3 is CASSFGASGAYTDTQYF. The CDR3, as DNA: TGTGCCAGCAGCTTCGGGGCTAGCGGGGCTTACACAGATACGCAGTATTTT.

The chain recombines TRBV7-2 with TRBJ1-5, with D possibly being TRBD1 (6 bases). This CDR3 spans 14 amino acids. CDR1 is SGHTA and CDR2 is FQGNSA in the germline V gene. Trimming left V 5 bases short and J 3 bases short, with 11 bases between. Here the CDR3 reads CASSPDSPNQPQHF. The CDR3 DNA follows: TGTGCCAGCAGCCCGGACAGCCCCAATCAGCCCCAGCATTTT.

This chain links TRBV28 with TRBJ2-5, with D perhaps matching TRBD2 (6 bases). V was trimmed by 7 bases and J by 4 bases, leaving 16 bases between them. Looked up from germline, CDR1 is MDHEN and CDR2 is SYDVKM. This CDR3 is 14 amino acids long. The CDR3 sequence: CASTFAGNGETQYF. The CDR3 nucleotides are TGTGCCAGCACTTTCGCGGGAAATGGAGAGACCCAGTACTTC.

The chain joins TRBV5-5 to TRBJ2-7, with TRBD1 matching 9 bases. Per the germline V gene, CDR1 is SGHKS and CDR2 is YYEKEE (reference sequence). Germline trimming cut 2 bases from V and 3 bases from J; bases unmatched to any gene: 3. The CDR3 has 14 amino acids. CDR3 sequence reads: CASSLMDRGYEQYF. DNA for the CDR3: TGTGCCAGCAGCTTAATGGACAGGGGCTACGAGCAGTACTTC.

The rearrangement uses TRBV7-2 and TRBJ2-5; D is possibly TRBD2 (5 bases). V was trimmed by 5 bases and J by 1 base, leaving 11 bases between them. Germline values: CDR1 SGHTA, CDR2 FQGNSA. This CDR3 contains 14 residues. In DNA, the CDR3 is TGTGCCAGCAGCGGAGGCGCGGTCCAAGAGACCCAGTACTTC. Amino acids: CASSGGAVQETQYF.

This clone has at least ten counts. The gene calls are TRBV5-6 and TRBJ2-1, with 7 bases that match TRBD1. Losses at the gene ends were 7 bases for V and 1 base for J; bases not matched to a gene: 11. There are 16 residues in the CDR3. CDR1 SGHDT and CDR2 YYEEEE come from the germline V gene. For the CDR3, the DNA is TGTGCCAGCCTACTGACAGGGAAGTTTTCCTACAATGAGCAGTTCTTC. As protein: CASLLTGKFSYNEQFF.

V and J are TRBV6-1 and TRBJ2-7; 9 positions agree with TRBD2. Germline V gene data show CDR1 as MNHNS and CDR2 as SASEGT. The CDR3 has 18 amino acids. The V gene end was trimmed by 1 base and the J gene end by 0 bases; junction bases not matched to a gene: 10. DNA of the CDR3: TGTGCCAGCAGTGAAGAAGGAATAGCGGGGGATCGCTCCTACGAGCAGTACTTC. Protein sequence: CASSEEGIAGDRSYEQYF.

The CDR3, as DNA: TGTGCCAGCAGGGGAGAAACAGATACGCAGTATTTT. The encoded protein is CASRGETDTQYF. The genes are TRBV12-3 or TRBV12-4 and TRBJ2-3; D perhaps matches TRBD2 (5 bases). CDR3 length equals 12 residues. With 6 bases removed from V and 3 bases from J, the gap between germline ends came to 7 bases.